Listed here are 26 T cell receptor beta chains from one sample, sequenced in a study of lymphopenia after photon versus proton radiotherapy. TCRdb keeps only in-frame clones here, not all; method: immunoSEQ multiplex PCR. The sample consists of 25,000 to 35,000 clones, 75% to 90% of them appearing once. Sequenced material: peripheral blood, taken from a patient treated with proton-based radiotherapy. The source is a woman between 65 and 79 years old with pancreatic cancer. Some clones in this sample may be carry-over from other donors' samples.

J is TRBJ1-4 and V is TRBV9; 8 bases fit TRBD1. This CDR3 spans 13 amino acids. CDR1 and CDR2 from the germline V gene are SGDLS and YYNGEE. V lost 2 bases, J lost 8 bases, and 2 bases stayed unmatched. The CDR3 DNA reads as TGTGCCAGCAGCGTGGACAGGGACGAAAAACTGTTTTTT. It is translated as CASSVDRDEKLFF.

This clone was recorded once. This chain connects TRBV15 to TRBJ1-5; 11 positions agree with TRBD1. Germline assignment: CDR1 LNHNV and CDR2 YYDKDF (reference sequence). The CDR3 is made up of 15 amino acids. Trimming removed 7 bases from V and 7 bases from J; junction bases left unmatched: 9. The CDR3 bases are TGTGCCACCACGCCCAGGGGACAGGGGGGGCAGCCCCAGCATTTT. It translates to CATTPRGQGGQPQHF.

With respect to this clone: The junction departs from germline at one end; a sequencing error may be responsible. The V gene is TRBV7-7, the J gene TRBJ2-7, with D perhaps given as TRBD1 or TRBD2 (5 bases each). CDR1 is SSHAT, CDR2 FNYEAQ, per germline (reference sequence). The CDR3 is made up of 17 amino acids. CDR3 sequence reads: CASRETWPGLASGEQYF. The CDR3, as DNA: TGTGCTAGCAGGGAAACTTGGCCAGGGCTAGCCTCCGGCGAGCAGTACTTC.

As concerns this clone: The sample holds other DNA sequences that translate to the same CDR3. The CDR3 nucleotides are TGTGCCAGCAGCTTAGCCCCCACAGGGGGCCAGCCCCAGCATTTT. Its translation is CASSLAPTGGQPQHF. The J gene is TRBJ1-5, the V gene TRBV7-8; 9 bases map to TRBD1. V shed 0 bases, J shed 7 bases, and the junction held 4 bases outside the gene matches. The CDR3 consists of 15 residues. Germline assignment: CDR1 SGHVS and CDR2 FQNEAQ.

This clone was seen a handful of times. The CDR3 spells CASSQAGANVLTF. CDR3 nucleotides: TGTGCCAGCAGTCAGGCTGGGGCCAACGTCCTGACTTTC. V gene TRBV25-1 combines with J gene TRBJ2-6, with D unresolved. V was pared by 5 bases and J by 2 bases, with 4 bases between. Germline V gene data show CDR1 as MGHDK and CDR2 as SYGVNS. The CDR3 loop spans 13 amino acids.

This chain links TRBV29-1 with TRBJ1-5, with D unclear. The V gene's germline CDR1 is SQVTM and CDR2 ANQGSEA. This CDR3 region has 12 residues. V was cut by 4 bases and J by 5 bases, with 9 bases left in between. The CDR3 bases are TGCAGCGTTGGGGCCGGAGATCAGCCCCAGCATTTT. This codes for CSVGAGDQPQHF.

The rearrangement uses TRBV11-1 and TRBJ2-3; the D is unclear. CDR1 is SGHAT and CDR2 is FQDESV in the germline V gene (reference sequence). Trimming took 2 bases from V and 0 from J, leaving 9 bases between them. The CDR3 is 15 amino acids. DNA for the CDR3: TGTGCCAGCAGCTTATTCGCCACTAGCACAGATACGCAGTATTTT. As protein: CASSLFATSTDTQYF.

The chain is built from TRBV28 and TRBJ1-5; perhaps TRBD1 as D (5 bases). V was pared by 6 bases and J by 1 base, with 10 bases between. The CDR3 sequence is 14 residues long. Per the germline V gene, CDR1 is MDHEN and CDR2 is SYDVKM. The CDR3 loop is CASSRERSNQPQHF. The CDR3 DNA is TGTGCCAGCAGCAGGGAAAGGAGCAATCAGCCCCAGCATTTT.

This clone occurred once. The chain uses TRBV7-6 and TRBJ2-1; TRBD2 aligns across 11 bases. CDR1 is SGHVS and CDR2 is FNYEAQ in the germline V gene. The ends lost 2 bases at V and 5 bases at J; junction bases unmatched: 5. The CDR3 length is 16 residues. CDR3 loop: CASSLIGTSGNNEQFF. The DNA of the CDR3 is TGTGCCAGCAGCTTAATCGGGACTAGCGGAAACAATGAGCAGTTCTTC.

This clone was seen a handful of times. The rearrangement joins TRBV9 to TRBJ1-2; D gene unclear. The CDR3 runs 9 residues. CDR1 is SGDLS, CDR2 YYNGEE, per germline. The germline V and J ends were trimmed by 6 bases and 6 bases, with 3 bases remaining between them. The CDR3 DNA reads TGTGCCAGCACTGATGGCTACACCTTC. This codes for CASTDGYTF.

This clone was picked up one time. The chain is built from TRBV5-4 and TRBJ2-2; TRBD1 matches 7 bases. CDR1 and CDR2 (germline): SGHNT, YYREEE (reference sequence). V gave up 3 bases and J gave up 1 base; unmatched junction bases: 6. This CDR3 has 16 amino acids. The DNA of the CDR3 is TGTGCCAGCAGCTCACCGGGACAGAGGAACACCGGGGAGCTGTTTTTT. Translated, it gives CASSSPGQRNTGELFF.

V is TRBV7-9 and J is TRBJ2-7; D call uncertain. The germline V gene encodes CDR1 SEHNR and CDR2 FQNEAQ (reference sequence). The CDR3 is 14 residues long. The V and J ends lost 2 bases and 7 bases respectively, with 15 bases between them. The CDR3 region is CASSLPTTSLEQYF. For the CDR3, the DNA is TGTGCCAGCAGCTTACCGACAACGAGCTTGGAGCAGTACTTC.

The chain employs TRBV7-2 and TRBJ2-3; no reliable D call. Trimming cost V 2 bases and J 3 bases, with 0 bases left between them. The germline V gene has CDR1 SGHTA and CDR2 FQGNSA. There are 11 residues in the CDR3. CDR3 amino acids: CASSLTDTQYF. DNA of the CDR3: TGTGCCAGCAGCTTAACAGATACGCAGTATTTT.

The chain joins TRBV5-1 to TRBJ2-2; possibly TRBD2 for D (5 bases). The CDR3 has 19 amino acids. The ends were cut back, 2 bases at V and 0 bases at J, with 20 bases in the middle. CDR1 is SGHRS, CDR2 YFSETQ, per germline. The CDR3 DNA follows: TGCGCCAGCAGCTTCGACAACGGGCGGAGGACCTCGAACACCGGGGAGCTGTTTTTT. This gives the protein CASSFDNGRRTSNTGELFF.

The V gene is TRBV9, the J gene TRBJ1-3; TRBD1 agrees at 9 bases. V lost 0 bases and J lost 2; bases outside the gene matches: 6. Germline V lookup: CDR1 SGDLS, CDR2 YYNGEE. The CDR3 has 17 residues. CDR3 nucleotide sequence: TGTGCCAGCAGCGTAGGAAGTGGGACAGGGCCTGGAAACACCATATATTTT. It yields the protein CASSVGSGTGPGNTIYF.

The rearrangement uses TRBV7-3 and TRBJ1-1, with TRBD1 identical over 9 bases. Germline lookup yields CDR1 SGHTA and CDR2 FQGTGA. The CDR3 runs to 18 residues. The V segment lost 3 bases and the J segment 1 base; nucleotides outside the gene matches: 12. The CDR3: CASSFPTYRGLGNTEAFF. CDR3 in DNA: TGTGCCAGCAGCTTCCCGACTTACAGGGGGCTAGGGAACACTGAAGCTTTCTTT.

The gene calls are TRBV2 and TRBJ2-1; D tentatively fits TRBD1 or TRBD2 (6 bases each). Germline CDR1 SNHLY, CDR2 FYNNEI. V lost 4 bases, J lost 14 bases, and 15 bases lay in between. CDR3 length: 12 amino acids. DNA of the CDR3: TGTGCCAGCAGTGGTAAAAGGGGGGAAAAGTTCTTC. Its protein product is CASSGKRGEKFF.

The chain recombines TRBV9 with TRBJ1-1; D unclear. CDR3 length equals 15 residues. Deletions cut 1 base from V and 3 bases from J, with 13 bases between. Germline assignment: CDR1 SGDLS and CDR2 YYNGEE. As DNA, the CDR3 is TGTGCCAGCAGCGTACTGGCGGGCGCGGACACTGAAGCTTTCTTT. Translated, it gives CASSVLAGADTEAFF. Full variable domain (missing parts from reference TRBV9 and TRBJ1-1): DSGVTQTPKHLITATGQRVTLRCSPRSGDLSVYWYQQSLDQGLQFLIQYYNGEERAKGNILERFSAQQFPDLHSELNLSSLELGDSALYFCASSVLAGADTEAFFGQGTRLTVV.

V and J are TRBV10-3 and TRBJ2-7; either TRBD1 or TRBD2 may supply D (6 bases each). With 0 bases removed from V and 3 bases from J, the gap between germline ends came to 12 bases. The germline CDR1 and CDR2 sequences are ENHRY and SYGVKD. This CDR3 spans 15 amino acids. The CDR3 loop reads CAISESAGGLYEQYF. CDR3 nucleotides: TGTGCCATCAGTGAGTCAGCCGGGGGCCTCTACGAGCAGTACTTC.

The V call is TRBV5-1, the J call TRBJ2-3; 8 bases are a match to TRBD2. Per the germline V gene, CDR1 is SGHRS and CDR2 is YFSETQ. The CDR3 totals 15 residues. The trim removed 0 bases at V and 6 bases at J, leaving 6 bases unmatched. The CDR3 reads CASSLALGGVDTQYF. Written as DNA, the CDR3 is TGCGCCAGCAGCTTGGCCCTCGGGGGGGTGGATACGCAGTATTTT. The complete variable domain, with remaining parts taken from reference TRBV5-1 and TRBJ2-3, reads KAGVTQTPRYLIKTRGQQVTLSCSPISGHRSVSWYQQTPGQGLQFLFEYFSETQRNKGNFPGRFSGRQFSNSRSEMNVSTLELGDSALYLCASSLALGGVDTQYFGPGTRLTVL.

V is TRBV18 and J is TRBJ2-3; the D gene is possibly TRBD1 (5 bases). Germline V gene data show CDR1 as KGHSH and CDR2 as LQKENI. V lost 1 base, J lost 2 bases, and 10 bases lay in between. This CDR3 region has 15 residues. The CDR3 region is CASSPQDTPTDTQYF. In DNA, the CDR3 is TGTGCCAGCTCACCACAGGACACCCCCACAGATACGCAGTATTTT.

The table lists this clone with a few counts. The rearrangement joins TRBV28 to TRBJ1-1; tentatively, D is TRBD1 (6 bases). V lost 3 bases and J 1 base, leaving 9 bases between the germline ends. The CDR3 has 14 amino acids. Germline CDR1 reads MDHEN; CDR2 reads SYDVKM. The CDR3 nucleotides are TGTGCCAGCAGTTTCGTAGGGGGGAACACTGAAGCTTTCTTT. Translation: CASSFVGGNTEAFF.

The genes are TRBV6-5 and TRBJ1-2; TRBD1 is a possible D gene (5 bases). The CDR3 length is 13 residues. Trimming left V 6 bases short and J 0 bases short, with 8 bases between. Per germline, CDR1 MNHEY and CDR2 SVGAGI. The CDR3 is CASREDTNYGYTF. In DNA, the CDR3 is TGTGCCAGCAGGGAGGACACTAACTATGGCTACACCTTC.

The rearrangement links TRBV28 to TRBJ1-1; the D gene is possibly TRBD1 (5 bases). The V and J ends lost 6 bases and 1 base respectively, with 9 bases between them. The CDR3 runs to 13 residues. Germline V CDR1 and CDR2: MDHEN, SYDVKM. In DNA form, the CDR3 reads TGTGCCAGCAGCCCGACAGCGAACACTGAAGCTTTCTTT. Translated: CASSPTANTEAFF.

The rearrangement links TRBV6-6 to TRBJ2-5; D ambiguous. Germline V lookup: CDR1 MNHNY, CDR2 SVGAGI (reference sequence). V shed 5 bases and J shed 5 bases, with 9 bases lying between them. The CDR3 extends over 12 amino acids. CDR3 region: CASSNQGETQYF. CDR3 coding DNA: TGTGCCAGCAGTAACCAAGGCGAGACCCAGTACTTC.

The CDR3, as DNA: TGTGCCAGCTCCAAGGGACAGGGTTACACTGAAGCTTTCTTT. Amino acids: CASSKGQGYTEAFF. The genes are TRBV28 and TRBJ1-1; 9 bases are shared with TRBD1. V dropped 8 bases and J dropped 3; count of bases not matched to a gene: 7. Germline assignment: CDR1 MDHEN and CDR2 SYDVKM. The CDR3 has 14 residues.